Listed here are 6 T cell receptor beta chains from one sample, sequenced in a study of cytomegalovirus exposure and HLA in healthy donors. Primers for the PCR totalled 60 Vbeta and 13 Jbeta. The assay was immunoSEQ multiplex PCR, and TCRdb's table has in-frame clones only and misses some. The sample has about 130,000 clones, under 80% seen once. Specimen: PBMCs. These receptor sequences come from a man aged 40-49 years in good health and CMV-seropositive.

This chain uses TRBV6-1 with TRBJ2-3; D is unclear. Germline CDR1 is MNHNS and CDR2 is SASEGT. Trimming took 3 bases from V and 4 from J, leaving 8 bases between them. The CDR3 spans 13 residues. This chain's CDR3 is CASSESFSDTQYF. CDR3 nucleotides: TGTGCCAGCAGTGAGTCCTTTTCAGATACGCAGTATTTT.

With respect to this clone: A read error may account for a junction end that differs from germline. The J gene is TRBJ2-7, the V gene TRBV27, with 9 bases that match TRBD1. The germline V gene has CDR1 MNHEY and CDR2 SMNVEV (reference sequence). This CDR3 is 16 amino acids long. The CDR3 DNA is TGTGCCAGCGGTTTAGGGCCGGGACAGGGAGCCTACGAGCAGTACTTC. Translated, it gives CASGLGPGQGAYEQYF.

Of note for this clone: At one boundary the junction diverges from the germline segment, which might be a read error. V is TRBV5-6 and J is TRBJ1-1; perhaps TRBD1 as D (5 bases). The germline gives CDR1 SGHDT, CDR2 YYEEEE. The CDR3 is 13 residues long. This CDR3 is CVSAAGMNTEAFF. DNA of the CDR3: TGTGTCAGCGCTGCAGGGATGAACACTGAAGCTTTCTTT.

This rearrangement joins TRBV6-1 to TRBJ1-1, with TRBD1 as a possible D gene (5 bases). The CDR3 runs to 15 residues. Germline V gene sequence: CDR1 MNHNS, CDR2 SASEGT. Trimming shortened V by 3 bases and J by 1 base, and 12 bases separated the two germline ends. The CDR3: CASSDGGGANTEAFF. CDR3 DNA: TGTGCCAGCAGTGATGGAGGAGGGGCGAACACTGAAGCTTTCTTT.

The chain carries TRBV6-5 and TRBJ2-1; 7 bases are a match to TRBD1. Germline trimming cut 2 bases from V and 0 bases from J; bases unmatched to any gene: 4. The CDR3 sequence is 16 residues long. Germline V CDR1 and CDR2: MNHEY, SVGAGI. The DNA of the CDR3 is TGTGCCAGCAGTTACACGGGACAGAGCTCCTACAATGAGCAGTTCTTC. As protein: CASSYTGQSSYNEQFF.

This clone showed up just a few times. The CDR3, as DNA: TGCGCCAGCAGCGTGGACGGTTACGAGCAGTACTTC. Amino acid sequence: CASSVDGYEQYF. The chain carries TRBV5-1 and TRBJ2-7; D gene unclear. The CDR3 consists of 12 residues. Trimming took 4 bases from V and 4 from J, leaving 9 bases between them. Germline V gene lookup returns CDR1 SGHRS and CDR2 YFSETQ.